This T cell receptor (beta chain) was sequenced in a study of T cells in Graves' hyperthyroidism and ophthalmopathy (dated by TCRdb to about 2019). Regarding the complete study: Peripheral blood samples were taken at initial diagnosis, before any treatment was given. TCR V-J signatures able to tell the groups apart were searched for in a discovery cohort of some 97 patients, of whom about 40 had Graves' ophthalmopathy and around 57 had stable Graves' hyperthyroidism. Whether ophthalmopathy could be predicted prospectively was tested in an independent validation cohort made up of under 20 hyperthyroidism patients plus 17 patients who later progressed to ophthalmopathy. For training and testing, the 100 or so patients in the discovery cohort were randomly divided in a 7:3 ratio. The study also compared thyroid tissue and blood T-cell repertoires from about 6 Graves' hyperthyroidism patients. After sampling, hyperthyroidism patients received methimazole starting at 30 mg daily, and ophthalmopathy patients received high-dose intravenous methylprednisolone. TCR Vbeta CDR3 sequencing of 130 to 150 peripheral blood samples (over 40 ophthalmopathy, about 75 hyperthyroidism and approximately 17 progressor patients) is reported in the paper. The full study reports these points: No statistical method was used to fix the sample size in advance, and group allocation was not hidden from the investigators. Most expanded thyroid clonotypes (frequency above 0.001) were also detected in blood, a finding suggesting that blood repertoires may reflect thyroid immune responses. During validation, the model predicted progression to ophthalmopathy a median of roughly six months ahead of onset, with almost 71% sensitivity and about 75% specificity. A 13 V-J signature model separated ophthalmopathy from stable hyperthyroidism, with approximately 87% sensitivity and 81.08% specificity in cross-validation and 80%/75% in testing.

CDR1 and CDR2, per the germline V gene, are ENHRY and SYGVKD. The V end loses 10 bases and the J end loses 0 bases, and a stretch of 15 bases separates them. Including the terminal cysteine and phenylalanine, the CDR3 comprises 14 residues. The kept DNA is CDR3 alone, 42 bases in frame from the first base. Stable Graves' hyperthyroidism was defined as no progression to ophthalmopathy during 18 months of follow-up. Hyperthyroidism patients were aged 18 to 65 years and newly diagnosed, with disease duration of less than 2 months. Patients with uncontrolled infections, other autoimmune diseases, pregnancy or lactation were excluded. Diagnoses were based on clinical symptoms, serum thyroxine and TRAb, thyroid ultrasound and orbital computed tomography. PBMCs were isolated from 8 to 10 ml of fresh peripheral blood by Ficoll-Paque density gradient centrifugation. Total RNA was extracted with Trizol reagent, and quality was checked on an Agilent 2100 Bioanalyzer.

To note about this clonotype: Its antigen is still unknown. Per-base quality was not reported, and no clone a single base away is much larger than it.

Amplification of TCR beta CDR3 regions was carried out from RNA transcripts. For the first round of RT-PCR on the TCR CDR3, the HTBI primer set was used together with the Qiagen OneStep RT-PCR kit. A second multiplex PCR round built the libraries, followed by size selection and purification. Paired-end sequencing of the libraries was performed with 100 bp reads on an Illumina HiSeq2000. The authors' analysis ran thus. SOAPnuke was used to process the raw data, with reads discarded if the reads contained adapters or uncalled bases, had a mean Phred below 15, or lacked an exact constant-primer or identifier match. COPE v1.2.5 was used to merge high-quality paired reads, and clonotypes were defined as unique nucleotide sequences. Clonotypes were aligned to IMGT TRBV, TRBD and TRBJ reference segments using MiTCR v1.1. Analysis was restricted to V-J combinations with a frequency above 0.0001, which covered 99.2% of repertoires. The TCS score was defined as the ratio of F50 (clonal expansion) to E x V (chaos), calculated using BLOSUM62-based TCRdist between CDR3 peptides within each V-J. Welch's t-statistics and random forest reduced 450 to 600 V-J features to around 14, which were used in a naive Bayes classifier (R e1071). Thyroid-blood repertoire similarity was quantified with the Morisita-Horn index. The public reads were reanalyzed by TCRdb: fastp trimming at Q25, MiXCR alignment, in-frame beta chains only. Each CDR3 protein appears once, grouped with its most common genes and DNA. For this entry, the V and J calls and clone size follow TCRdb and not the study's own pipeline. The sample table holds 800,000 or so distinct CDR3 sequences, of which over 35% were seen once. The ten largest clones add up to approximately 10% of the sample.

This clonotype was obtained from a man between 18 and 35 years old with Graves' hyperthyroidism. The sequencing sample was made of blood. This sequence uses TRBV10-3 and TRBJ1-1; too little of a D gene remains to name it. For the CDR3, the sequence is CASSRHPMNTEAFF. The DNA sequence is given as TGTGCCAGCAGCAGACATCCAATGAACACTGAAGCTTTCTTT.